This entry describes one TCR beta chain. This sample is drawn from a study of technical replicates of blood from several donors. The CDR3 covers 15 residues. Germline V CDR1 and CDR2: ENHRY, SYGVKD. The V end lost 6 bases, the J end lost 0 bases, and 12 bases lay between the germline ends. Assay used: immunoSEQ multiplex PCR; TCRdb lists only in-frame clones, some missing. The top ten clones hold less than 0.4% of a sample with about 80,000 clones, 85% to 95% of them seen once. The receptor was isolated from a human donor in good health. This chain uses TRBV10-3 with TRBJ1-5; weak D call: TRBD1 (5 bases). The sample taken for sequencing was T cells isolated from PBMCs. In nucleotides, the CDR3 is TGTGCCATCAGGGAGGGGCCAAATAGCAATCAGCCCCAGCATTTT. It encodes CAIREGPNSNQPQHF.